One sample yielded the 26 T cell receptor beta chains listed below, sequenced in a study of regulatory T cells after allogeneic stem cell transplantation. The TCR beta CDR3 region was amplified from SMARTer RACE cDNA made from RNA. TCRdb redid the calling of the 5' RACE reads with MiXCR, one entry per CDR3 protein. The table records about 4,600 distinct CDR3 sequences, approximately 96% of them present only once. Sequencing used sorted CD4+ T cells from blood (whether regulatory or conventional is not recorded), obtained 30 days after allogeneic stem cell transplant. The source of these receptors is a human patient who had an allogeneic stem cell transplant, so the T cells may come from the graft donor.

This chain joins TRBV20-1 and TRBJ2-3; 7 bases align to TRBD2. CDR3 length equals 15 residues. Germline V gene sequence: CDR1 DFQATT, CDR2 SNEGSKA (reference sequence). The DNA for the CDR3 is TGCAGCGCGAGAGACCCGGCGGGAGAGGGAGATACGCAGTATTTT. This gives the protein CSARDPAGEGDTQYF.

Note on this clonotype: Lacking the conserved final phenylalanine or tryptophan, this CDR3 likely reflects a read error. The DNA is left out, because the CDR3 cannot be placed on it with certainty; the CDR3 is given as TCRdb lists it. V usage is TRBV7-2 and J usage is TRBJ1-5; the table calls TRBD1, which could not be checked here. Germline loops: CDR1 SGHTA, CDR2 FQGNSA. The CDR3 has 15 residues if both end residues are counted. The CDR3: CASSQGVLDKKPQYY.

A remark on this clonotype: The junction differs from germline at one of its ends, possibly a read error. The V call is TRBV5-1, the J call TRBJ2-7; either TRBD1 or TRBD2 may fit D (5 bases each). The CDR3 extends over 16 amino acids. CDR1 SGHRS and CDR2 YFSETQ come from the germline V gene. The CDR3 DNA follows: TGCGCCAGTCAACCTGGTACAAGAGGGACCTACTACGAGCAGCACTTC. This gives the protein CASQPGTRGTYYEQHF.

In the case of this clonotype: This is likely a read error, given that the CDR3 carries no conserved phenylalanine or tryptophan at its end. The chain joins TRBV6-5 to TRBJ2-5; D ambiguous. This CDR3 comprises 14 residues. CDR1 and CDR2 from the germline V gene are MNHEY and SVGAGI. The CDR3 loop reads CATSPRNGQETQYC. The DNA of the CDR3 is TGTGCCACCAGTCCGCGGAACGGACAAGAGACCCAGTACTGC.

With regard to this clonotype: One end of the junction varies from germline; a read error may be responsible. The chain has TRBV20-1 and TRBJ1-1; D unclear. Germline CDR1 reads DFQATT; CDR2 reads SNEGSKA (reference sequence). CDR3 size: 13 residues. The CDR3 DNA sequence: TGCAGTGCTAGAAGATTCGGGTACACTGAGGCTTTCTTT. Translated: CSARRFGYTEAFF.

The chain recombines TRBV5-1 with TRBJ2-7, with TRBD2 as a possible D gene (6 bases). The CDR3 runs to 15 residues. V lost 1 base to trimming and J lost 4 bases, with 15 bases between them. CDR1 is SGHRS, CDR2 YFSETQ, per germline. The CDR3 loop is CASSLLAGTVYEQYF. CDR3 in DNA: TGCGCCAGCAGCTTGCTCGCGGGAACCGTGTACGAGCAGTACTTC.

The rearrangement uses TRBV13 and TRBJ2-1; TRBD1 matches 7 bases. The CDR3 has 15 amino acids. V lost 5 bases to trimming and J lost 12 bases; unmatched junction nucleotides: 16. The germline V gene has CDR1 PRHDT and CDR2 FYEKMQ (reference sequence). The CDR3 DNA follows: TGTGCCAGCAGCGTAGACAGGGTTGGGGACCGGAGGCAGTTCTTC. It is translated as CASSVDRVGDRRQFF.

The table lists this clonotype with a count of one. One junction end disagrees with the germline gene, perhaps due to a read error. This rearrangement joins TRBV5-5 to TRBJ1-5; D is possibly TRBD1 (5 bases). The CDR3 is made up of 18 amino acids. CDR1 is SGHKS and CDR2 is YYEKEE in the germline V gene (reference sequence). The CDR3 reads CASSSSSRGMNSNQAQHF. As DNA, the CDR3 is TGTGCAAGCAGCTCGTCGTCGAGGGGCATGAATAGCAATCAGGCCCAACATTTT. The entire variable domain, with the rest obtained from reference TRBV5-5 and TRBJ1-5, is as follows: DAGVTQSPTHLIKTRGQQVTLRCSPISGHKSVSWYQQVLGQGPQFIFQYYEKEERGRGNFPDRFSARQFPNYSSELNVNALLLGDSALYLCASSSSSRGMNSNQAQHFGDGTRLSIL.

Regarding this clonotype: Its ends do not fully match the called genes, so a read error is possible. The rearrangement links TRBV2 to TRBJ1-6; D not resolved. CDR3 length: 15 amino acids. CDR1 is SNHLY, CDR2 FYNNEI, per germline. The CDR3 reads CGSSSIGSCNSALHF. The CDR3 DNA reads TGTGGCAGCAGCAGTATAGGCTCCTGTAATTCCGCCCTCCACTTT.

This clonotype was detected once. The chain combines TRBV5-1 with TRBJ2-7; 8 positions agree with TRBD2. The CDR3 runs to 16 residues. Germline CDR1 SGHRS, CDR2 YFSETQ. DNA for the CDR3: TGCGGCAGTCCGCGGGCGAGTAGCGGGAACTACTACGAGCAGTACTTC. The encoded protein is CGSPRASSGNYYEQYF.

As concerns this clonotype: An end of the junction differs from the germline gene, which may be a read error. This rearrangement joins TRBV20-1 to TRBJ2-3, with 8 bases identical to TRBD2. Per the germline V gene, CDR1 is DFQATT and CDR2 is SNEGSKA (reference sequence). The CDR3 sequence is 15 residues long. The CDR3 spells CRARDTSGGGDAEDF. The CDR3 bases are TGCAGGGCTAGAGACACATCGGGAGGGGGAGATGCGGAGGATTTT.

This clonotype came up once. The chain uses TRBV11-2 and TRBJ2-7; D possibly uses TRBD1 or TRBD2 (5 bases each). The CDR3 has 15 amino acids. Trimming stripped 10 bases from V and 2 bases from J, with 21 bases between. Germline-derived CDR1 and CDR2 are SGHAT and FQNNGV. The CDR3 sequence: CAIRFAPGAPYEQYF. The CDR3, as DNA: TGTGCCATCCGCTTCGCCCCCGGGGCTCCCTACGAGCAGTACTTC.

The chain couples TRBV29-1 to TRBJ2-1, with 9 bases lining up with TRBD1. This CDR3 has 16 amino acids. The germline gives CDR1 SQVTM, CDR2 ANQGSEA. The CDR3 nucleotides are TGCGGCGGGAGAGCCGAAACAGGGGGCTGCAACAATGAGCAGTTCTTC. Its protein product is CGGRAETGGCNNEQFF.

A note on this clonotype: The junction departs from the called germline gene at one end, perhaps through a read error. The rearrangement joins TRBV11-2 to TRBJ2-7; tentative D call: TRBD1 (5 bases). The CDR3 covers 15 residues. CDR1 and CDR2 from the germline V gene are SGHAT and FQNNGV. Here the CDR3 reads CASSSAPGPTDEQYF. CDR3 bases: TGTGCCAGCAGCTCAGCCCCAGGGCCGACCGACGAACAGTACTTC. The full variable domain, rest sourced from reference TRBV11-2 and TRBJ2-7, is EAGVAQSPRYKIIEKRQSVAFWCNPISGHATLYWYQQILGQGPKLLIQFQNNGVVDDSQLPKDRFSAERLKGVDSTLKIQPAKLEDSAVYLCASSSAPGPTDEQYFGPGTRLTVT.

In regard to this clonotype: No conserved phenylalanine or tryptophan is present at the end of the CDR3, so a read error is the likely explanation. The chain couples TRBV5-8 to TRBJ1-5; D call uncertain. Germline V gene sequence: CDR1 SGHTS, CDR2 YDEGEE. The CDR3 runs to 15 residues. Trimming took 6 bases from V and 5 from J, leaving 18 bases between them. The CDR3 sequence: CASKQPHTSYQPQHS. Here the CDR3 DNA reads TGTGCCAGCAAACAGCCTCACACCAGCTATCAGCCCCAGCATTCT.

A few counts support this clonotype. The chain is built from TRBV7-6 and TRBJ2-5; D is perhaps TRBD1 or TRBD2 (5 bases each). The V end lost 8 bases, the J end lost 2 bases, and 12 bases lay between the germline ends. The germline V gene has CDR1 SGHVS and CDR2 FNYEAQ. The CDR3 is made up of 13 amino acids. The CDR3 protein is CASSRGRQETQYF. DNA for the CDR3: TGTGCCAGCTCCCGGGGACGACAAGAGACCCAGTACTTC. The whole variable domain, remainder taken from reference TRBV7-6 and TRBJ2-5, is GAGVSQSPRYKVTKRGQDVALRCDPISGHVSLYWYRQALGQGPEFLTYFNYEAQQDKSGLPNDRFSAERPEGSISTLTIQRTEQRDSAMYRCASSRGRQETQYFGPGTRLLVL.

A remark on this clonotype: Germline is not matched at one junction end, which may reflect a read error. The rearrangement joins TRBV3-1 to TRBJ2-5; D is perhaps TRBD1 or TRBD2 (5 bases each). This CDR3 has 13 amino acids. Germline assignment: CDR1 LGHDT and CDR2 YNNKEL (reference sequence). CDR3 protein: CASSLGRQETQYF. Here the CDR3 DNA reads TGTGCCAGCAGCTTGGGACGCCAAGAGACACAGTACTTC.

The J gene is TRBJ2-2, the V gene TRBV2, with TRBD2 matching over 11 bases. V was clipped by 4 bases and J by 10 bases; unmatched bases: 11. CDR1 is SNHLY and CDR2 is FYNNEI in the germline V gene. CDR3 size: 16 residues. The DNA for the CDR3 is TGTGCCAGCAGTGGCGAACTAGCGGGGGTGGAAGAGGAGCTGTTTTTT. Protein: CASSGELAGVEEELFF.

Turning to this clonotype: Mismatch with germline at one junction end may stem from a read error. The CDR3 region is CSGTSGTGGCYNDQFF. DNA of the CDR3: TGCAGCGGGACCAGCGGCACAGGGGGCTGCTACAATGACCAGTTCTTC. This rearrangement joins TRBV29-1 to TRBJ2-1; 9 bases map to TRBD1. This CDR3 is 16 amino acids long. Germline V gene lookup returns CDR1 SQVTM and CDR2 ANQGSEA.

Comment on this clonotype: The conserved phenylalanine or tryptophan normally closing the CDR3 is absent here, so this likely arose from a read error. The DNA is omitted, as the CDR3 cannot be located on it reliably, and the CDR3 follows TCRdb's listing. The chain joins TRBV6-5 to TRBJ2-1; the tabulated D call, TRBD2, remains unverified against the DNA. Including both end residues, the CDR3 is 15 amino acids long. Germline loops: CDR1 MNHEY, CDR2 SVGAGI. The CDR3: CASRTLAGGPGEQFS.

In the case of this clonotype: Sequence at one end of the junction differs from germline and may be a read error. CDR3 residues: CASKKQGTGGNGRTF. CDR3 in DNA: TGTGCCAGTAAGAAACAGGGGACAGGGGGCAACGGCCGGACGTTC. The rearrangement joins TRBV7-3 to TRBJ2-6; 12 nucleotides line up with TRBD1. Germline V CDR1 and CDR2: SGHTA, FQGTGA. There are 15 residues in the CDR3.

The chain carries TRBV7-2 and TRBJ1-5; perhaps TRBD1 as D (5 bases). Per the germline V gene, CDR1 is SGHTA and CDR2 is FQGNSA. This CDR3 spans 12 amino acids. V lost 6 bases, J lost 7 bases, and 10 bases lay in between. As DNA, the CDR3 is TGTGCCAGCAGGGCCGCAGGGCAGCCCCAGCATTTT. Protein product: CASRAAGQPQHF. Looking up the rest from reference TRBV7-2 and TRBJ1-5 gives the full variable domain: GAGVSQSPSNKVTEKGKDVELRCDPISGHTALYWYRQSLGQGLEFLIYFQGNSAPDKSGLPSDRFSAERTGGSVSTLTIQRTQQEDSAVYLCASRAAGQPQHFGDGTRLSIL.

The genes are TRBV2 and TRBJ1-6; D call uncertain. Trimming left V 11 bases short and J 18 bases short, with 32 bases between. The CDR3 length is 15 residues. Germline values: CDR1 SNHLY, CDR2 FYNNEI. Here the CDR3 DNA reads TGTGCCGCCAGCCCTATGAGCTCCTATAATTATGCCCACCACTTT. It is translated as CAASPMSSYNYAHHF.

Remarks on this clonotype: Compared with germline, one end of the junction differs, possibly owing to a read error. V is TRBV2 and J is TRBJ1-6; the D is unclear. Germline CDR1 SNHLY, CDR2 FYNNEI. The CDR3 has 15 residues. DNA for the CDR3: TGTGCCAGCAGTCCTATGAGCTCCTATAATACACCCCTCCGCTTT. Translated: CASSPMSSYNTPLRF.

For this clonotype: A read error may account for a junction end that differs from germline. V and J are TRBV7-3 and TRBJ2-6, with 10 bases lining up with TRBD1. Per germline, CDR1 SGHTA and CDR2 FQGTGA. This CDR3 comprises 15 residues. This CDR3 is CASKKQGTGANVQHF. In DNA, the CDR3 is TGTGCCAGTAAGAAACAGGGGACAGGGGCCAACGTCCAGCATTTC.

Concerning this clonotype itself: Since the CDR3 does not end with the conserved phenylalanine or tryptophan, this likely comes from a read error. The DNA is left out, because the CDR3 cannot be placed on it with certainty; the CDR3 is given as TCRdb lists it. The CDR3: CSSSGGGDNEQRHL. The chain carries TRBV20-1 and TRBJ1-5. The CDR3 is 14 amino acids long, termini counted. Germline loops: CDR1 DFQATT, CDR2 SNEGSKA (reference sequence).